This T cell receptor (beta chain) was identified in a study of CD8 T cells in ankylosing spondylitis. The germline V gene encodes CDR1 SGHKS and CDR2 YYEKEE (reference sequence). V was pared by 4 bases and J by 0 bases, with 3 bases of the junction left unmatched. The CDR3 sequence is 15 residues long. General study results and limits: In reactive arthritis synovial fluid and blood, some motif variants had been reported before. Among TCR beta sequences, a motif of several highly homologous variants appeared characteristic of ankylosing spondylitis blood. In ankylosing spondylitis patients, matched synovial fluid reportedly showed significant enrichment of disease-linked clones.

This clonotype occurred many times. Its cognate antigen is unknown. Construction of TCR beta libraries was performed using quantitative 5'-RACE with molecular barcodes. TCRdb ran MiXCR on the 5' RACE reads and lists one entry per CDR3 protein. Seen here are under 250,000 distinct CDR3 sequences, 8% to 11% observed once, and the top ten hold 2.6%. V is TRBV5-5 and J is TRBJ2-1; 8 bases match TRBD2. Sequences were obtained from blood, either unsorted or a sorted T cell fraction (not recorded which). This TCR was sampled from a male donor with ankylosing spondylitis or in good health (not recorded which). The CDR3 region has the DNA TGTGCCAGCAGCCGGGGGGGAAGCTCCTACAATGAGCAGTTCTTC. Residues: CASSRGGSSYNEQFF.